What follows describes a single T cell receptor beta chain. Only a few counts were recorded for this clonotype. The specificity of this receptor is unknown. No much larger clone is present one base from it, and per-base qualities are unavailable. The sample originates from a study of T-cell memory formation after mild COVID-19 (dated by TCRdb to the early 2020s). Notes on the research overall: Most TCR sequence clusters were specific to one of the two donors. In two donors, T-cell clones that expanded and contracted after mild COVID-19 were tracked by sequencing TCRalpha and TCRbeta repertoires over time. Two young, previously healthy adult volunteers made up the cohort, one male and one female. The paper as a whole reports these results and caveats: Some responding clones were detected in pre-infection memory, which suggested that pre-existing cross-reactive memory T cells had joined the SARS-CoV-2 response. Only a couple of mild cases were covered in the study, and larger cohorts including severe cases with pre-infection samples were considered necessary. Contracting CD4+ clones appeared mostly in the CM and EM memory subsets, whereas CD8+ clones were enriched in EMRA. SARS-CoV-2 specificity of the second-wave clones peaking on day 37 was not confirmed. From day 15 to 85, contracting clones showed balanced CD4/CD8 phenotypes, whereas a second wave of clones that expanded from day 15 to 37 leaned towards CD4+.

The reads were generated on an Illumina NovaSeq 6000. cDNA libraries for TCRalpha and TCRbeta were prepared by 5'RACE using constant-segment primers, with sample barcodes and unique molecular identifiers added. RNA was extracted from every sample with Trizol reagent. Library amplification was performed in two PCR steps, and a second sample barcode and Illumina TruSeq adapters were introduced in the second step. Sequencing of the libraries was done on an Illumina NovaSeq, producing 2 x 150 bp paired-end reads. The authors processed their data as follows. The reads were demultiplexed and collapsed into UMI-guided consensus sequences using migec v1.2.7. With mixcr v2.1.11, UMI consensuses were aligned to TRA and TRB V and J templates and assembled into clonotypes. A clonotype was counted as expanded or contracted only if both edgeR and NoisET called the change significant, with noise models trained on biological replicates. For edgeR calls, the cutoffs were a false discovery rate-adjusted p below 0.01 and a log2 fold-change threshold of 1. PCA with hierarchical clustering of max-normalized trajectories of the 1000 most abundant clonotypes was used as exploratory dynamics analysis. Separately sequenced CD4+ and CD8+ repertoires were used to assign the CD4 or CD8 phenotype of responding clones. The public reads were run again by TCRdb, first through fastp at Q25 and then through MiXCR, and only productive beta chains were kept. Merged by CDR3 protein, the rows form single entries marked with the most common genes and DNA. These V and J calls are TCRdb output, not the study's own analysis. The sample profile shows fewer than 250,000 distinct CDR3 sequences; approximately 15% of them were found once. The ten top clones hold more than 2% of the sample.

Ficoll-Paque density gradient centrifugation was used to isolate PBMCs. From the cysteine up to the phenylalanine, the CDR3 has a length of 17 residues. The read is trimmed to its CDR3 DNA, 51 bases read in frame from base 1. The germline V gene (reference sequence) yields SGHKS for CDR1 and YYEKEE for CDR2. V is pared back by 1 base and J by 2 bases, with 16 bases lying between the germline termini. The sequenced material came from PBMCs or a T cell subset sorted from them (not recorded which). The source of this sequence is an adult woman who had mild COVID-19 (a few samples of this study predate the infection). The sample titles of this study are shuffled in the database, so cell type and time point are left out; the donor was told from shared clones. The sequence joins TRBV5-5 to TRBJ1-5, with TRBD1 perhaps the D gene, on 6 matching bases. CDR3 protein: CASSLYAGAGGNQPQHF. The nucleotide sequence is given as TGTGCCAGCAGCTTGTACGCAGGAGCAGGGGGCAATCAGCCCCAGCATTTT.